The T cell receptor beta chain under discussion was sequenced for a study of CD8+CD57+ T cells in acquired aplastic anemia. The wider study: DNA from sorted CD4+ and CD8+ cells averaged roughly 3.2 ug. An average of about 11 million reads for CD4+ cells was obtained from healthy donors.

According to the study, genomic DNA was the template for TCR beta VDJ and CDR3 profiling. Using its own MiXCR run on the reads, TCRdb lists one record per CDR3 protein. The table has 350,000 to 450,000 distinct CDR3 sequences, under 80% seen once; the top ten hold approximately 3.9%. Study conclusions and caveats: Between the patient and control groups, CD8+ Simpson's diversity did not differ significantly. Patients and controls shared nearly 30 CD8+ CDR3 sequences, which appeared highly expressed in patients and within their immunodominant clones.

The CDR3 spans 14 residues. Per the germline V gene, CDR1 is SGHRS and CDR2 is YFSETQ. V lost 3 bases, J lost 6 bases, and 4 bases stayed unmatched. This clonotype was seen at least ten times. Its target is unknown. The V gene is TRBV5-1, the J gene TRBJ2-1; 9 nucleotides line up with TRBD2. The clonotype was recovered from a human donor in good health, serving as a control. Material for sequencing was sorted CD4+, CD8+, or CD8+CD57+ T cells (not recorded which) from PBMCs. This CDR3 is CASSWSGGLNEQFF. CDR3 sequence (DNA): TGCGCCAGCAGCTGGAGCGGGGGGCTCAATGAGCAGTTCTTC.